This T cell receptor (beta chain) derives from a study of beta chain features in type 1 diabetes. Study-level results: Within each of all four CD4+ subsets, Type 1 diabetes patients had TCRB CDR3s that were moderately but significantly shorter. In patients and controls equally, PCR might favor templates that are shorter.

On this clone itself: Antigen specificity is unknown.

The authors reverse transcribed all of the isolated RNA, so sequencing captured expressed TCRB transcripts. This table comes from immunoSEQ multiplex PCR, and its TCRdb copy is limited to in-frame clones, with some not included. The sample contains around 300,000 clones, over 14% of which appear only once. V was clipped by 5 bases and J by 5 bases; unmatched bases: 3. There are 15 residues in the CDR3. Germline values: CDR1 SSHAT, CDR2 FNYEAQ (reference sequence). This TCR was recovered from a man aged 18 to 29 with type 1 diabetes. This chain links TRBV7-7 with TRBJ2-3; 14 nucleotides match TRBD2. Sequencing was carried out using naive CD4+ T cells from blood. CDR3 protein: CASSVGTSGGDTQYF. The CDR3 DNA is TGTGCCAGCAGCGTGGGGACTAGCGGGGGAGATACGCAGTATTTT.